One TCR beta chain is described in this entry. Its binding antigen is unknown. Nothing much larger sits one base from this clone, and base qualities are not available. The immunoSEQ Assay, a bias-controlled multiplex PCR, was used to amplify TCRbeta CDR3 regions from genomic DNA. Per the source publication's procedure: Within the assay, amplification of reference gene primers was used to estimate how many nucleated cells each sample contained. To quantify the absolute abundance of each unique TCRbeta CDR3 rearrangement, sequence reads were collapsed and filtered. For each sample, productive Simpson clonality was calculated as the square root of Simpson's diversity index across productive rearrangements. In its TCRdb copy, this immuneACCESS table keeps in-frame sequences only and misses some clones. Where compared with another copy, unresolved V genes explain less than half of these, and the others have no known cause. V, J and clone size were drawn from that table, and D and trimming were deduced from the DNA. This sample gives 160,000 or so clones in total; roughly four fifths of them show up just once. The ten biggest clones cover about a tenth of the sample.

Taken from cysteine to phenylalanine, the CDR3 has 18 residues. Only the CDR3 DNA stays, 54 bases, in frame from base 1. V loses 1 base at its end and J loses 2 bases; junction bases beyond the gene matches: 11. As encoded in the germline V gene (reference sequence), CDR1 is SEHNR while CDR2 is FQNEAQ. The data stem from a study of blood T cell repertoires in COVID-19 (dated by TCRdb to about 2020). Turning to the overall study: Samples covering the acute and convalescent phases of COVID-19 were provided by collaborators in the United States, Italy and Spain. The prospective study material was composed of cDNA or gDNA derived from T cells, B-cell-depleted T cells, or PBMCs. Deeply sampled blood TCRbeta repertoires from subjects exposed to, actively infected with, or recovered from COVID-19 were included in the dataset. The repertoires were made available in a free public database intended to serve as a resource for research on the immune response to SARS-CoV-2. Samples were obtained from the ongoing ImmuneRACE study (first 160 participants) and from 1,254 subjects provided by 6 global collaborators. The sample metadata nearly always contained a de-identified subject ID, COVID-19 status, age in years and sex. Where HLA class I and class II types were available, the types were taken from metadata supplied by the sample provider, not from assay-based typing. Points the paper makes about the study in general: How much clinical and demographic metadata was included differed by source and by participant, and the metadata was provided uncurated.

Collaborating institutions collected whole blood in K2EDTA tubes following their own protocols. For TCRbeta analysis, collaborators shipped samples as frozen whole blood, isolated PBMCs, or DNA extracted from either of those sample types. The sequencing sample was made of peripheral blood. The rearrangement joined TRBV7-9 to TRBJ2-7, and 10 junction bases match TRBD1. The sequence was obtained from a human donor in a cohort sampled during active COVID-19. The sequenced DNA is TGTGCCAGCAGCTTAGTCCCCCCGGGACAGGGGCGCACCTACGAGCAGTACTTC. Its coded protein is CASSLVPPGQGRTYEQYF. This CDR3, with the reference TRBV7-9 and TRBJ2-7 proteins standing in past its ends, gives the full variable domain DTGVSQNPRHKITKRGQNVTFRCDPISEHNRLYWYRQTLGQGPEFLTYFQNEAQLEKSRLLSDRFSAERPKGSFSTLEIQRTEQGDSAMYLCASSLVPPGQGRTYEQYFGPGTRLTVT.